This TCR beta chain comes out of a study of shared clonotypes between healthy human individuals. The CDR3 runs to 15 residues. Deletions cut 5 bases from V and 4 bases from J, with 12 bases between. Germline V gene sequence: CDR1 MNHEY, CDR2 SMNVEV (reference sequence). Generated by immunoSEQ multiplex PCR, the TCRdb table keeps only in-frame clones and is missing some. The sample yields about 2 million clones, over 85% seen once. Sequenced material: naive CD4+ T cells sorted from blood. As to subset: CD45RA+ positively selected. The source is a man aged 18 to 29 in good health. The gene calls are TRBV27 and TRBJ1-6; D perhaps matches TRBD1 (5 bases). The CDR3: CASSHQGVYNSPLHF. The CDR3 nucleotides are TGTGCCAGCAGTCACCAGGGTGTTTATAATTCACCCCTCCACTTT.